A single sample is the source of the 20 T cell receptor beta chains below, sequenced in a study of CD8 T cells in Susac syndrome. With random hexamers, reverse transcription was performed on about 0.5 to 1 ug of RNA. From the immunoSEQ multiplex PCR reads, TCRdb called clonotypes with MiXCR, one entry per CDR3 protein. The table lists nearly 200,000 distinct CDR3 sequences, roughly 96% of them singletons. The sequenced material came from CD4+ T cells from PBMCs. The receptors come from a human donor with multiple sclerosis.

This sequence joins TRBV20-1 and TRBJ2-7; D is undetermined. Germline V gene sequence: CDR1 DFQATT, CDR2 SNEGSKA (reference sequence). The CDR3 is 13 amino acids. Deletions cut 2 bases from V and 2 bases from J, with 10 bases between. The CDR3 region has the DNA TGCAGTGCTAGATTTGACGGCACCTACGAGCAGTACTTC. It translates to CSARFDGTYEQYF.

The rearrangement joins TRBV30 to TRBJ2-7, with D unresolved. The CDR3 covers 13 residues. Trimming took 0 bases from V and 1 from J, leaving 7 bases between them. Per the germline V gene, CDR1 is GTSNPN and CDR2 is SVGIG (reference sequence). The chain's CDR3 is CAWSVHRSYEQYF. CDR3 DNA: TGTGCCTGGAGTGTTCATCGATCCTACGAGCAGTACTTC. Together with reference TRBV30 and TRBJ2-7, the CDR3 gives the full variable domain: SQTIHQWPATLVQPVGSPLSLECTVEGTSNPNLYWYRQAAGRGLQLLFYSVGIGQISSEVPQNLSASRPQDRQFILSSKKLLLSDSGFYLCAWSVHRSYEQYFGPGTRLTVT.

DNA for the CDR3: TGCGCCACCTCTACAGGATTAGATGAAAAACTGTTTTTT. Translation gives CATSTGLDEKLFF. V and J are TRBV5-1 and TRBJ1-4; weak D call: TRBD1 (5 bases). Germline V gene lookup returns CDR1 SGHRS and CDR2 YFSETQ. Trimming pared 9 bases from V and 6 bases from J, leaving 15 bases between. This CDR3 is 13 amino acids long.

This clonotype is a singleton in its sample. The chain couples TRBV20-1 to TRBJ1-4; D unresolved. Germline CDR1 and CDR2: DFQATT and SNEGSKA (reference sequence). The length of the CDR3 is 12 residues. With 6 bases removed from V and 5 bases from J, the gap between germline ends came to 10 bases. This CDR3 is CSAREGNEKLFF. CDR3 bases: TGCAGTGCCCGAGAGGGAAATGAAAAACTGTTTTTT.

This clonotype appeared once. The rearrangement links TRBV5-4 to TRBJ2-7; 7 bases agree with TRBD2. This CDR3 is 16 amino acids long. Germline V lookup: CDR1 SGHNT, CDR2 YYREEE (reference sequence). V lost 4 bases and J lost 0; bases outside the gene matches: 10. CDR3 region: CASSGRLANSSYEQYF. CDR3 DNA: TGTGCCAGCAGCGGGCGACTAGCAAACAGCTCCTACGAGCAGTACTTC. Full variable domain (rest looked up from reference TRBV5-4 and TRBJ2-7): ETGVTQSPTHLIKTRGQQVTLRCSSQSGHNTVSWYQQALGQGPQFIFQYYREEENGRGNFPPRFSGLQFPNYSSELNVNALELDDSALYLCASSGRLANSSYEQYFGPGTRLTVT.

This chain uses TRBV20-1 with TRBJ2-1; 10 bases line up with TRBD2. The CDR3 is made up of 13 amino acids. V lost 6 bases, J lost 10 bases, and 9 bases stayed unmatched. Germline CDR1 DFQATT, CDR2 SNEGSKA (reference sequence). CDR3 nucleotide sequence: TGCAGTGCCCCGGCTAGCGGGAGAGAGGAGCAGTTCTTC. Translating it yields CSAPASGREEQFF.

The chain uses TRBV20-1 and TRBJ1-5; D is perhaps TRBD1 (5 bases). V shed 3 bases and J shed 0 bases, with 9 bases lying between them. The germline V gene has CDR1 DFQATT and CDR2 SNEGSKA (reference sequence). This CDR3 contains 14 residues. The CDR3 sequence: CSARGGNSNQPQHF. CDR3 coding DNA: TGCAGTGCTAGGGGGGGAAATAGCAATCAGCCCCAGCATTTT.

The chain uses TRBV16 and TRBJ1-2; 8 bases map to TRBD1. Germline V gives CDR1 KGHSY, CDR2 FQNENV. The length of the CDR3 is 14 residues. Unmatched junction bases numbered 5, after V lost 0 bases and J lost 8 bases. For the CDR3, the DNA is TGTGCCAGCAGCCAATCGGGACAGGCCCCCGGCTACACCTTC. Its protein is CASSQSGQAPGYTF.

DNA of the CDR3: TGCGCCAGCAGCCTCACCCTAAACAATGAGCAGTTCTTC. Protein: CASSLTLNNEQFF. J is TRBJ2-1 and V is TRBV5-1; the D is unclear. CDR1 is SGHRS and CDR2 is YFSETQ in the germline V gene. Trimming shortened V by 4 bases and J by 5 bases, and 10 bases separated the two germline ends. This CDR3 spans 13 amino acids.

J is TRBJ2-3 and V is TRBV10-3; no definite D call. Deletions cut 3 bases from V and 1 base from J, with 2 bases between. The CDR3 contains 12 residues. Germline loops: CDR1 ENHRY, CDR2 SYGVKD. The CDR3 DNA follows: TGTGCCATCAGTGAAGGCACAGATACGCAGTATTTT. This gives the protein CAISEGTDTQYF.

The chain is built from TRBV20-1 and TRBJ2-3; D is possibly TRBD2 (6 bases). Germline-derived CDR1 and CDR2 are DFQATT and SNEGSKA (reference sequence). The ends were cut back, 8 bases at V and 3 bases at J, with 12 bases in the middle. The CDR3 totals 12 residues. The chain's CDR3 is CSPTGETDTQYF. In nucleotides, the CDR3 is TGCAGTCCCACGGGGGAGACAGATACGCAGTATTTT.

The chain couples TRBV2 to TRBJ1-1, with 7 bases fitting TRBD1. The CDR3 extends over 14 amino acids. V was clipped by 6 bases and J by 0 bases; unmatched bases: 4. CDR1 SNHLY and CDR2 FYNNEI come from the germline V gene. The CDR3 sequence: CASRDRDMNTEAFF. The CDR3 DNA is TGTGCCAGCAGAGACAGGGACATGAACACTGAAGCTTTCTTT.

The gene calls are TRBV4-2 and TRBJ1-2; D is unclear. Looked up from germline, CDR1 is LGHNA and CDR2 is YNFKEQ. Between the trimmed V and J ends, which lost 1 base and 4 bases, there was a span of 16 bases. This CDR3 has 16 amino acids. The CDR3 sequence: CASSQVGIVVAYGYTF. CDR3 sequence (DNA): TGTGCCAGCAGCCAAGTCGGCATAGTGGTTGCCTATGGCTACACCTTC.

This clonotype has a handful of counts. The chain has TRBV2 and TRBJ2-5; D not resolved. The CDR3 spans 11 residues. V was pared by 8 bases and J by 5 bases, with 9 bases between. Germline V gives CDR1 SNHLY, CDR2 FYNNEI. The CDR3 spells CASRLQETQYF. The CDR3 coding sequence is TGTGCCAGCCGCCTCCAGGAGACCCAGTACTTC.

The chain combines TRBV3-1 with TRBJ2-7; D might be TRBD1 (5 bases). Germline V gene lookup returns CDR1 LGHDT and CDR2 YNNKEL (reference sequence). The CDR3 loop spans 14 amino acids. Trimming cost V 4 bases and J 0 bases, with 10 bases left between them. In DNA, the CDR3 is TGTGCCAGCAGCCCAGACAGCTTCTCCTACGAGCAGTACTTC. It yields the protein CASSPDSFSYEQYF.

The CDR3 loop reads CASSSREGREQYF. CDR3 nucleotides: TGTGCCAGCAGTTCGCGGGAGGGCCGCGAGCAGTACTTC. The gene calls are TRBV27 and TRBJ2-7; 9 bases match TRBD2. The CDR3 is 13 residues long. The V and J ends lost 4 bases and 6 bases, in that order; junction bases with no gene match: 4. Per the germline V gene, CDR1 is MNHEY and CDR2 is SMNVEV (reference sequence).

This chain links TRBV20-1 with TRBJ2-7; 12 bases agree with TRBD2. Germline CDR1 and CDR2: DFQATT and SNEGSKA (reference sequence). Trimming at V came to 2 bases and at J to 3 bases, leaving 5 bases not matched to a gene. The CDR3 sequence is 15 residues long. DNA for the CDR3: TGCAGTGCTAGATCCTCGACTAGCGGGAGCTACGAGCAGTACTTC. Translation: CSARSSTSGSYEQYF.

The rearrangement joins TRBV12-3 or TRBV12-4 to TRBJ2-7; weak D call: TRBD1 (6 bases). V gave up 1 base and J gave up 6 bases, with 13 bases separating them. The CDR3 runs 14 residues. CDR3 amino acids: CASSLVGALGEQYF. In DNA, the CDR3 is TGTGCCAGCAGTTTAGTGGGGGCCCTGGGCGAGCAGTACTTC.

The V call is TRBV20-1, the J call TRBJ2-5, with D maybe TRBD2 (6 bases). This CDR3 contains 12 residues. Germline V lookup: CDR1 DFQATT, CDR2 SNEGSKA (reference sequence). V lost 5 bases and J 2 bases, leaving 9 bases between the germline ends. CDR3 residues: CSARDFQETQYF. DNA for the CDR3: TGCAGTGCTCGGGACTTTCAAGAGACCCAGTACTTC.

This rearrangement joins TRBV20-1 to TRBJ2-7; no firm D call. Looked up from germline, CDR1 is DFQATT and CDR2 is SNEGSKA (reference sequence). Trimming cost V 5 bases and J 5 bases, with 16 bases left between them. The CDR3 contains 13 residues. CDR3 residues: CSARWTITHEQYF. CDR3 in DNA: TGCAGTGCTCGCTGGACGATTACCCACGAGCAGTACTTC.